These 9 T cell receptor beta chains were all obtained from the same sample, sequenced in a study of Ad26.COV2.S vaccination and SARS-CoV-2 variants. Some clones are missing from TCRdb's copy, which holds only in-frame ones; the method was immunoSEQ multiplex PCR. Here the sample spans almost 400,000 clones, around 89% being singletons. Treatment here: roughly 20 received Ad26.COV2.S at low or high dose, single or two shots; about 5 received placebo; per-sample allocation not given. Vaccine and placebo recipients were sampled on day 63 after the first injection. The source material was peripheral blood, sampled in a trial of Ad26.COV2.S vaccine versus placebo. The origin of the receptors is a person between 18 and 65 years old who received the Ad26.COV2.S COVID-19 vaccine or a placebo.

The chain carries TRBV4-1 and TRBJ2-1; D not certain. Germline CDR1 is MGHRA and CDR2 is YSYEKL. This CDR3 is built from 13 residues. V gave up 4 bases and J gave up 5 bases, with 9 bases separating them. For the CDR3, the DNA is TGCGCCAGCAGCCGGGAATTCCACAATGAGCAGTTCTTC. Its translation: CASSREFHNEQFF.

The rearrangement links TRBV27 to TRBJ1-1; maybe TRBD1 (6 bases). Trimming took 6 bases from V and 1 from J, leaving 15 bases between them. The germline CDR1 and CDR2 sequences are MNHEY and SMNVEV (reference sequence). CDR3 size: 15 residues. CDR3 amino acids: CASREFRGRNTEAFF. CDR3 nucleotide sequence: TGTGCCAGCAGGGAATTCAGGGGCCGGAACACTGAAGCTTTCTTT.

The rearrangement uses TRBV11-3 and TRBJ1-1; D is ambiguous. Germline lookup yields CDR1 SGHNT and CDR2 YENEEA. The CDR3 contains 13 residues. V shed 5 bases and J shed 4 bases, with 11 bases lying between them. In DNA form, the CDR3 reads TGTGCCAGCAGCGCCGGGCGTGGCACTGAAGCTTTCTTT. Its translation is CASSAGRGTEAFF.

The gene calls are TRBV3-1 (or the pseudogene TRBV3-2) and TRBJ1-1, with D possibly TRBD1 on 5 matching bases. Germline V gene lookup returns CDR1 LGHDT and CDR2 YNNKEL (reference sequence). The CDR3 is made up of 16 amino acids. The ends were cut back, 4 bases at V and 0 bases at J, with 15 bases in the middle. CDR3 nucleotides: TGTGCCAGCAGCCGCAAGATGGGGGGTATGAACACTGAAGCTTTCTTT. Amino acid sequence: CASSRKMGGMNTEAFF.

J is TRBJ2-7 and V is TRBV5-8; D remains ambiguous. The CDR3 extends over 16 amino acids. From germline, CDR1 is SGHTS and CDR2 YDEGEE. Trimming left V 0 bases short and J 2 bases short, with 15 bases between. The CDR3 loop reads CASSLVGWLGAYEQYF. The CDR3 DNA reads as TGTGCCAGCAGCTTGGTAGGATGGCTAGGCGCCTACGAGCAGTACTTC.

The rearrangement uses TRBV3-1 (or the pseudogene TRBV3-2) and TRBJ1-2; D gene unclear. Germline-derived CDR1 and CDR2 are LGHDT and YNNKEL (reference sequence). The CDR3 consists of 15 residues. Trimming removed 5 bases from V and 0 bases from J, with 13 bases in between. The CDR3 coding sequence is TGTGCCAGCAGCAGAACGGAACGGGCTAACTATGGCTACACCTTC. Translating it yields CASSRTERANYGYTF.

This clone was found once. This rearrangement joins TRBV3-1 (or the pseudogene TRBV3-2) to TRBJ2-7, with 8 bases fitting TRBD2. Trimming cost V 4 bases and J 2 bases; bases outside gene matches: 7. The length of the CDR3 is 15 residues. Per the germline V gene, CDR1 is LGHDT and CDR2 is YNNKEL (reference sequence). CDR3 loop: CASSRRTSPTYEQYF. In nucleotides, the CDR3 is TGTGCCAGCAGCCGGAGGACTAGCCCTACCTACGAGCAGTACTTC.

V and J are TRBV7-9 and TRBJ2-3, with 9 bases identical to TRBD2. V gave up 1 base and J gave up 2 bases; unmatched junction bases: 4. CDR1 and CDR2 (germline): SEHNR, FQNEAQ (reference sequence). The CDR3 consists of 16 residues. The CDR3 region is CASSLGLAGLTDTQYF. CDR3 nucleotide sequence: TGTGCCAGCAGCTTAGGGCTAGCGGGACTCACAGATACGCAGTATTTT.

J is TRBJ1-2 and V is TRBV12-3 or TRBV12-4; the D is unclear. V lost 1 base and J lost 4, with 4 bases in between. The CDR3 has 12 residues. The CDR3 bases are TGTGCCAGCAGTTTAGTAGGCTATGGCTACACCTTC. Its protein is CASSLVGYGYTF.